This T cell receptor (beta chain) stems from a study of T cells in Graves' hyperthyroidism and ophthalmopathy. Study context: Peripheral blood was obtained at initial diagnosis, preceding any treatment. Overall study results and limits: Ophthalmopathy was separated from stable hyperthyroidism by a 13 V-J model.

Patients aged 18 to 65 had newly diagnosed hyperthyroidism that had lasted under 2 months. Amplified TCR beta CDR3 regions derived from RNA transcripts. Researchers ran a first-round RT-PCR on the TCR CDR3 using the HTBI primer set. TCRdb recomputed calls from the multiplex PCR reads with MiXCR, one row per CDR3 protein. Among hundreds of thousands of distinct CDR3 sequences listed, 15% to 20% were seen once. Worth noting for this clonotype: What it recognizes is unknown.

The specimen was blood. This sequence was found in a woman between 25 and 40 years old with Graves' hyperthyroidism.

The CDR3 reads CATSRDSNEQFF. CDR3 in DNA: TGTGCCACCAGCAGAGATTCAAATGAGCAGTTCTTC. The chain carries TRBV15 and TRBJ2-1; the D is unclear. Between the trimmed V and J ends, which lost 0 bases and 7 bases, there was a span of 4 bases. This CDR3 spans 12 amino acids. Germline V gives CDR1 LNHNV, CDR2 YYDKDF (reference sequence).